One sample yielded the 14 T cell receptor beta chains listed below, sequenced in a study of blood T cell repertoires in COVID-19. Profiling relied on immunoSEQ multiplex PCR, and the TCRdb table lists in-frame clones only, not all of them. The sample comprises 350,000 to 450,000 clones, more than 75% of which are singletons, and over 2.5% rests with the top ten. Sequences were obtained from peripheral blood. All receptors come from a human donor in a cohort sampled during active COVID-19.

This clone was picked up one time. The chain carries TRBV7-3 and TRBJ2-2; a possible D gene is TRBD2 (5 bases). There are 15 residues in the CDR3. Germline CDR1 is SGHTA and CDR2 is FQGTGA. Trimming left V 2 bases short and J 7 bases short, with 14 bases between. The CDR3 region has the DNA TGTGCCAGCAGCTTAGCCCCAAGCGGAGGCGGGGAGCTGTTTTTT. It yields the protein CASSLAPSGGGELFF. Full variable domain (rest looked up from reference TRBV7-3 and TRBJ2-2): GAGVSQTPSNKVTEKGKYVELRCDPISGHTALYWYRQSLGQGPEFLIYFQGTGAADDSGLPNDRFFAVRPEGSVSTLKIQRTERGDSAVYLCASSLAPSGGGELFFGEGSRLTVL.

CDR3 residues: CASSRYPRDGYTF. The CDR3 DNA follows: TGTGCCAGCAGCCGTTACCCCCGGGATGGCTACACCTTC. The rearrangement links TRBV6-5 to TRBJ1-2; D is unresolved. CDR3 size: 13 residues. Germline V CDR1 and CDR2: MNHEY, SVGAGI. Trimming left V 6 bases short and J 6 bases short, with 14 bases between.

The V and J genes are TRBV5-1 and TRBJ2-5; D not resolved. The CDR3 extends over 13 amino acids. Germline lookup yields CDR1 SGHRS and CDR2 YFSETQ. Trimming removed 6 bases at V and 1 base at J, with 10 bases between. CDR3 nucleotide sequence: TGCGCCAGCAAGCAAATAGCCCAAGAGACCCAGTACTTC. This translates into CASKQIAQETQYF.

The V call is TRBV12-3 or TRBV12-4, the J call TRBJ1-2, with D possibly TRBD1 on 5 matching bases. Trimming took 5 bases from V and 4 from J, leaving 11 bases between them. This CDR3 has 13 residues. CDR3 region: CASSLRVGYGYTF. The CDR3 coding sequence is TGTGCCAGCAGTCTCAGGGTAGGCTATGGCTACACCTTC.

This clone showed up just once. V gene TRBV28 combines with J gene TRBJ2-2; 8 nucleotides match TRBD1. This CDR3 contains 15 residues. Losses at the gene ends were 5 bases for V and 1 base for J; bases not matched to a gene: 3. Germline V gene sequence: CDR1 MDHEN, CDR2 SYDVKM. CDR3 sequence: CASSVTGGNTGELFF. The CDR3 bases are TGTGCCAGCAGTGTAACAGGGGGGAACACCGGGGAGCTGTTTTTT.

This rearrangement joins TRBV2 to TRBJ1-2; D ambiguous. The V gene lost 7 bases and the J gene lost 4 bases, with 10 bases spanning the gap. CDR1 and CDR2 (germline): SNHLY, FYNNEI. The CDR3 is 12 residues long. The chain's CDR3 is CASIGRGYGYTF. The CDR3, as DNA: TGTGCCAGCATAGGCAGAGGCTATGGCTACACCTTC.

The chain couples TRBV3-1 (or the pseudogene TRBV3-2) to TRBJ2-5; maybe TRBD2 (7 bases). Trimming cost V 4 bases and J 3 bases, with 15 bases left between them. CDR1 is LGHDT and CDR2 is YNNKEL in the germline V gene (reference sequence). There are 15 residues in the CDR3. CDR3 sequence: CASSPRTGREETQYF. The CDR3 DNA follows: TGTGCCAGCAGCCCTCGCACAGGGAGGGAAGAGACCCAGTACTTC.

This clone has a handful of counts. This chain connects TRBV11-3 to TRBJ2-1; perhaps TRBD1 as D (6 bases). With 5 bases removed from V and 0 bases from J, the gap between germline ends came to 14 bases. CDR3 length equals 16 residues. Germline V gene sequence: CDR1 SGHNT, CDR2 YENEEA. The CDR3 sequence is CASSRNRDFSYNEQFF. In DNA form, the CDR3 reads TGTGCCAGCAGCCGCAACAGGGATTTCTCCTACAATGAGCAGTTCTTC. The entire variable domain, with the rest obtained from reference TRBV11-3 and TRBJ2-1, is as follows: EAGVVQSPRYKIIEKKQPVAFWCNPISGHNTLYWYLQNLGQGPELLIRYENEEAVDDSQLPKDRFSAERLKGVDSTLKIQPAELGDSAVYLCASSRNRDFSYNEQFFGPGTRLTVL.

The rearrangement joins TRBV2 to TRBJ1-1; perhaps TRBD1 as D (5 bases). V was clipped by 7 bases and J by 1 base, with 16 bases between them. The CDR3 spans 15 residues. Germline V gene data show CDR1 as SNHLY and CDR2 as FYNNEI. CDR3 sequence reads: CASNMLRVANTEAFF. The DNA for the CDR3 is TGTGCCAGCAATATGCTCAGGGTGGCGAACACTGAAGCTTTCTTT.

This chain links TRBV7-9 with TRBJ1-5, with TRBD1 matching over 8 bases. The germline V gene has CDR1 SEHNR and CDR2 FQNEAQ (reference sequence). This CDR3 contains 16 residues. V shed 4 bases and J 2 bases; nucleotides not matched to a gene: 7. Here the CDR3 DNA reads TGTGCCAGCAGCTCCCAGGGGGCCCGAGGCAATCAGCCCCAGCATTTT. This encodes CASSSQGARGNQPQHF.

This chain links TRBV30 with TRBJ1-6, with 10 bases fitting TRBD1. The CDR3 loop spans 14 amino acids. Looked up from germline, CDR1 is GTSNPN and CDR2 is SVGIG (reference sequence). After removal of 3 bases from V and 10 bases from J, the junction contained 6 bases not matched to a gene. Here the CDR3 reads CAWSPGQGSSPLHF. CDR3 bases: TGTGCCTGGAGCCCGGGACAGGGGAGCTCACCCCTCCACTTT.

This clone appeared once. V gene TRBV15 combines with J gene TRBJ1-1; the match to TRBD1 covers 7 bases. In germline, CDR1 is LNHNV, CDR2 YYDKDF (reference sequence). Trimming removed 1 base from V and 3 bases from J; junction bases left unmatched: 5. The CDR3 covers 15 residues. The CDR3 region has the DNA TGTGCCACCAGCAGAGCCGGGACAGACTACACTGAAGCTTTCTTT. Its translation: CATSRAGTDYTEAFF.

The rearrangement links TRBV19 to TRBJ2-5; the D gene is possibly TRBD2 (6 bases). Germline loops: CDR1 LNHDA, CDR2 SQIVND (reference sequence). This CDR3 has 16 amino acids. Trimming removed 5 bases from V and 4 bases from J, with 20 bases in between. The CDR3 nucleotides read TGTGCCAGTAGTCCCCTGCAGGGCTCGGGGGTAGAGACCCAGTACTTC. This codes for CASSPLQGSGVETQYF. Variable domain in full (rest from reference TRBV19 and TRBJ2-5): DGGITQSPKYLFRKEGQNVTLSCEQNLNHDAMYWYRQDPGQGLRLIYYSQIVNDFQKGDIAEGYSVSREKKESFPLTVTSAQKNPTAFYLCASSPLQGSGVETQYFGPGTRLLVL.

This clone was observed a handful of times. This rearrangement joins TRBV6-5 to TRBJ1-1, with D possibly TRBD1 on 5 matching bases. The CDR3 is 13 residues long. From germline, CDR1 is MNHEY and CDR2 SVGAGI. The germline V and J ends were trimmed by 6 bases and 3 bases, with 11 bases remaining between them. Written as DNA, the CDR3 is TGTGCCAGCAGGTGGGGCAGGGACACTGAAGCTTTCTTT. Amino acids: CASRWGRDTEAFF.